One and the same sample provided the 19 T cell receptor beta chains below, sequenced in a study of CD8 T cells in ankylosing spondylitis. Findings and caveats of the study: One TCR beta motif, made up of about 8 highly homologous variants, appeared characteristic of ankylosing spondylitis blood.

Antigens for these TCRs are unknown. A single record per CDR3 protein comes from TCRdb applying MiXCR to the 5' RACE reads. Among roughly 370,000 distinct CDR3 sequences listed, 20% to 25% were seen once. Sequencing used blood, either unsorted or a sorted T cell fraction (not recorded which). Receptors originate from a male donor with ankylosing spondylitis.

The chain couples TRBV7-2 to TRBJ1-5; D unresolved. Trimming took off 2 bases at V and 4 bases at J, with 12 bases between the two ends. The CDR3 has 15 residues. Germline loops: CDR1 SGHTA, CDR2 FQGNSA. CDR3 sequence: CASSLLAVFNQPQHF. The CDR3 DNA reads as TGTGCCAGCAGCTTATTAGCGGTTTTTAATCAGCCCCAGCATTTT.

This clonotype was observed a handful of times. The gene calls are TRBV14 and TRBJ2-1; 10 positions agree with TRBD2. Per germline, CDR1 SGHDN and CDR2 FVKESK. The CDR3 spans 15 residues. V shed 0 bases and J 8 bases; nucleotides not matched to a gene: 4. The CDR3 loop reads CASSQDLAGGDEQFF. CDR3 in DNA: TGTGCCAGCAGCCAAGATTTAGCGGGAGGCGATGAGCAGTTCTTC.

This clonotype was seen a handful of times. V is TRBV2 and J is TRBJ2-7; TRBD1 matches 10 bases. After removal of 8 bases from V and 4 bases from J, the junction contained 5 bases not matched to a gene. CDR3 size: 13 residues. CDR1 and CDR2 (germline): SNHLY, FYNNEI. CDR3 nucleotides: TGTGCCAGCGGGACAGGGGCCCGTTACGAGCAGTACTTC. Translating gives CASGTGARYEQYF. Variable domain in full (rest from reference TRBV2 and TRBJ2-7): EPEVTQTPSHQVTQMGQEVILRCVPISNHLYFYWYRQILGQKVEFLVSFYNNEISEKSEIFDDQFSVERPDGSNFTLKIRSTKLEDSAMYFCASGTGARYEQYFGPGTRLTVT.

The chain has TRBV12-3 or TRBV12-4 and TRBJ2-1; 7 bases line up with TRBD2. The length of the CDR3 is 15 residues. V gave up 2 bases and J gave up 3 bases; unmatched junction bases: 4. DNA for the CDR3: TGTGCCAGCAGTTTAATGGCTAGCGGCTACAATGAGCAGTTCTTC. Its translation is CASSLMASGYNEQFF.

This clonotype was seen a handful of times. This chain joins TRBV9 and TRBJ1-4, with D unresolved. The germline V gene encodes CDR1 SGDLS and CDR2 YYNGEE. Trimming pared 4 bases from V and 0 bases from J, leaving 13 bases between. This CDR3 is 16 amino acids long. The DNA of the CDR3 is TGTGCCAGCAGCCCCCGCGGGAGTGCAACTAATGAAAAACTGTTTTTT. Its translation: CASSPRGSATNEKLFF.

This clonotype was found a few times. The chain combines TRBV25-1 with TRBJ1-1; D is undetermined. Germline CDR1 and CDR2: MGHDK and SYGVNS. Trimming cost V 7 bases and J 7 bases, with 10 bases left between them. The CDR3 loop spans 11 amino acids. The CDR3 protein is CASIGRLEAFF. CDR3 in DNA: TGTGCCAGCATTGGCAGGCTTGAAGCTTTCTTT.

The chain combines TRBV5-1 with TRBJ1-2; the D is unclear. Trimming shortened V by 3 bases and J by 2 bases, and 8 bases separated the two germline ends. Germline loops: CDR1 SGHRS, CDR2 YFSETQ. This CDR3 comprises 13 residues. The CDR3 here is CASSSDGNYGYTF. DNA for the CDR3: TGCGCCAGCAGCTCCGACGGGAACTATGGCTACACCTTC.

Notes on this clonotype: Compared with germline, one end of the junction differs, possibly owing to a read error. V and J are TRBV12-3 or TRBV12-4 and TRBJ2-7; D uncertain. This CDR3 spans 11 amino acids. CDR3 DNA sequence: TGTGCCAGCAGTTTCTCCGACGAGCAGTACTTC. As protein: CASSFSDEQYF.

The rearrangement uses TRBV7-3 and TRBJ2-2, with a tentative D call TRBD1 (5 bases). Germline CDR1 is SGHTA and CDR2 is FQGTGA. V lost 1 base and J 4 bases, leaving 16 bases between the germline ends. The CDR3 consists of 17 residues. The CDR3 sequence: CASSLNSPTASTGELFF. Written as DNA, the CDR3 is TGTGCCAGCAGCTTAAATTCCCCGACAGCTAGCACCGGGGAGCTGTTTTTT.

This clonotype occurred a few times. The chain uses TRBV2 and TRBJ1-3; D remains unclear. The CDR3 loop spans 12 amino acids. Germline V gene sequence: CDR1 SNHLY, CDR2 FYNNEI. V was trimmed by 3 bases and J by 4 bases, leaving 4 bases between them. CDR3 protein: CASSETGNTIYF. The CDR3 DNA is TGTGCCAGCAGTGAGACCGGAAACACCATATATTTT.

Here the CDR3 reads CASSLQGGDEQYF. The CDR3 region has the DNA TGTGCCAGCAGCTTACAGGGAGGGGACGAGCAGTACTTC. V usage is TRBV7-3 and J usage is TRBJ2-7; 7 nucleotides align to TRBD2. Looked up from germline, CDR1 is SGHTA and CDR2 is FQGTGA. V lost 2 bases, J lost 5 bases, and 3 bases stayed unmatched. The CDR3 consists of 13 residues.

In nucleotides, the CDR3 is TGCGCCAGCAGCTTGCAGTGGCGAGCGGACTCCCACTACGAGCAGTACTTC. This gives the protein CASSLQWRADSHYEQYF. This chain links TRBV5-1 with TRBJ2-7, with D possibly being TRBD2 (5 bases). This CDR3 spans 17 amino acids. Germline CDR1 and CDR2: SGHRS and YFSETQ. V shed 1 base and J shed 3 bases, with 20 bases lying between them.

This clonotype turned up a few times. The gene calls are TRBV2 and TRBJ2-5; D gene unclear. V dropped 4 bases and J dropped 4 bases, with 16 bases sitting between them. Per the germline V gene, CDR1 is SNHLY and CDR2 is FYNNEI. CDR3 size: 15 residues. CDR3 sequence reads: CASSGLVGYRETQYF. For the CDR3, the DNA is TGTGCCAGCAGTGGGCTAGTGGGTTATCGAGAGACCCAGTACTTC.

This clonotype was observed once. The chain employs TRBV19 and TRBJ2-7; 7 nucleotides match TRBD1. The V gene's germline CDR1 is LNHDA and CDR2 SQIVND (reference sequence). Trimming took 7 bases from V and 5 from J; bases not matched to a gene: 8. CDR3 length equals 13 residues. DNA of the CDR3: TGTGCCAGTAAGAGGCAGGGGGTCGACGAGCAGTACTTC. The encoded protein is CASKRQGVDEQYF.

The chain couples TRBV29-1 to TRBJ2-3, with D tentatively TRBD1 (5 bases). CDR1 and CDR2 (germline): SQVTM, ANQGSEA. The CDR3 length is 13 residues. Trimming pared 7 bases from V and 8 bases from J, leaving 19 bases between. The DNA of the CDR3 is TGCAGCGGCGACGACATTTTTAGGGGTACGCAGTATTTT. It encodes CSGDDIFRGTQYF.

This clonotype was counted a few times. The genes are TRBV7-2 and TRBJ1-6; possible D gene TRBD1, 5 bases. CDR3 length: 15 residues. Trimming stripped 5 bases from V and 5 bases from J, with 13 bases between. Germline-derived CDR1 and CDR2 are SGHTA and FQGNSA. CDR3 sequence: CASSPPGPHNSPLHF. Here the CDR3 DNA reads TGTGCCAGCAGCCCGCCGGGACCACATAATTCACCCCTCCACTTT.

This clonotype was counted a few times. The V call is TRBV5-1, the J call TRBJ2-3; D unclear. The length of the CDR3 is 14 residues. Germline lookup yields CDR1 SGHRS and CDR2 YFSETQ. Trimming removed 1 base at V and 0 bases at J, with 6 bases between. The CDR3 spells CASSLTDSTDTQYF. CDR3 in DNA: TGCGCCAGCAGCTTGACAGATAGCACAGATACGCAGTATTTT.

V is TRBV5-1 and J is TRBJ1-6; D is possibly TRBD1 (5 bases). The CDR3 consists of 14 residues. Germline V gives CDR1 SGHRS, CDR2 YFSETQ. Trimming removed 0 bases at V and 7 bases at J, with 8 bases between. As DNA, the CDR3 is TGCGCCAGCAGCTTGGGGGGCTGGAATTCACCCCTCCACTTT. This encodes CASSLGGWNSPLHF.

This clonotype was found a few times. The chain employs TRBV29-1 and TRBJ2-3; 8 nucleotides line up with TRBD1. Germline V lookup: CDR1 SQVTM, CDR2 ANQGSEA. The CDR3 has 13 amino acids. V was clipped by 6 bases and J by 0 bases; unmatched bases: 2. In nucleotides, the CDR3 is TGCAGCGTAGGGACAGGAAGCACAGATACGCAGTATTTT. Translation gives CSVGTGSTDTQYF.